This is a list of T cell receptor beta chains from one sample in a study of tumor and adjacent non-tumor tissue in lung cancer. TCRdb processed the multiplex PCR reads anew with MiXCR; each CDR3 protein has one entry. The sample has tens of thousands of distinct CDR3 sequences; 60% to 80% are singletons. The specimen sequenced was lung tumor tissue. The origin of the receptors is a woman aged 45 to 65 with non-small cell lung cancer. Each CDR3 is given with its conserved first and last residue.

TRBV7-8	CASSSPWLGSSYEQYF
TRBV5-1	CASSLGLDTGELFF
TRBV29-1	CSVEGRGGANTEALF
TRBV11-2	CGSSLRVGDGYIF
TRBV4-2	CASSHTLVDFERYF
TRBV10-3	CAIEGQGRIQRFF
TRBV7-9	CASSLLRTTYNEQFF
TRBV12-3/TRBV12-4	CASSFLGSYNEQFF
TRBV29-1	CSVEDGERGLLETHYF
TRBV14	CASSSFDGELFF
TRBV28	CTSSLMGAWNYGYTF
TRBV6-1	CANSATGGRDTQYF
TRBV6-5	CASSYSRGFGDTQYF
TRBV29-1	CSVNPGARPGATYEQYF
TRBV29-1	CSVPWTTNNEQFF
TRBV11-3	CASSFTGEETQYF
TRBV11-2	CVSSLISAKQYF
TRBV28	CAGSLPPGSNQPQYF
TRBV10-3	CAISDERNGAEQYF
TRBV12-3/TRBV12-4	CASSGGQGGIYEQYF
TRBV4-2	CASSQDLTNKQPQHF
TRBV28	CASNPGVGDTEALF
TRBV4-2	CASSPSGIGLYEQYF
TRBV11-2	CASSLGQFLSYNEQLF
TRBV12-3/TRBV12-4	CASSLSDGSHNEQFF
TRBV7-8	CASGSTSGQGEKLLF
TRBV28	CASSLGGGPCTQYF
TRBV6-1	CASRRRDTSYNEQFF
TRBV4-1	CASWRGATTEAFF
TRBV5-8	CVSSLMGTGDGNTIYF
TRBV11-1	CASSWSTGVEELFF
TRBV29-1	CSVESDETYEQYF
TRBV12-3/TRBV12-4	CAISLGLAGVSDTQYF
TRBV7-8	CASSLDRTRESEEAQYF
TRBV29-1	CIVEESTRSINERFF
TRBV29-1	CSVMTSGREDTGELFF